The clone carrying this TCR beta chain occurred many times. The data were obtained in a study of regulatory T cells in long-lasting Graves disease. Study details: Patients newly diagnosed with Graves' had been on antithyroid drugs for under 3 months.

Time point described: newly diagnosed GD, antithyroid drugs for less than 3 months. PBMC RNA served as the TCR library source. Arm-PCR with iRepertoire HTBI primers amplified the CDR3 regions for these TCR beta libraries. Per the study methods: Taken together, the samples had 60 or so TRBV and approximately 15 TRBJ segments identified. TCRdb re-called the multiplex PCR reads with MiXCR, one entry per CDR3 protein. V and J calls and clone size were set by TCRdb, not the authors. The sample holds under 300,000 distinct CDR3 sequences, 15% to 20% seen once. The germline gives CDR1 MNHEY, CDR2 SMNVEV (reference sequence). The ends were cut back, 2 bases at V and 4 bases at J, with 8 bases in the middle. The CDR3 covers 14 residues. In addition, the sample was reused for a study of T cells in Graves' hyperthyroidism and ophthalmopathy. That report notes: Graves' hyperthyroidism showing no ophthalmopathy progression within 18 months was considered stable. The HTBI primer set drove a first-round RT-PCR of the TCR CDR3.

The chain couples TRBV27 to TRBJ1-4; no reliable D call. The receptor was isolated from a woman between 25 and 40 years old with Graves disease. This specimen was peripheral blood mononuclear cells (PBMCs), taken at new diagnosis, from a patient treated with antithyroid drugs. The CDR3 region is CASSLMFDNEKLFF. The CDR3 DNA follows: TGTGCCAGCAGTTTAATGTTTGATAATGAAAAACTGTTTTTT.